Below are 24 T cell receptor beta chains sequenced from a single sample in a study of blood T cell repertoires in COVID-19. Using immunoSEQ multiplex PCR, the repertoire was profiled, and TCRdb retains in-frame clones only, with some absent. The sample records about 99,000 clones, about 86% being singletons. Sequenced material: peripheral blood. All receptors come from a woman aged 55 to 70 in a cohort sampled during active or convalescent COVID-19.

This chain connects TRBV6-4 to TRBJ1-2; TRBD1 matches at 9 bases. The CDR3 runs 15 residues. The junction had 10 bases not matched to a gene; V was cut back by 3 bases and J by 8 bases. Looked up from germline, CDR1 is MRHNA and CDR2 is SNTAGT. The CDR3 protein is CASSEEGQGIRGYTF. The CDR3 DNA reads as TGTGCCAGCAGTGAAGAAGGACAGGGGATAAGGGGCTACACCTTC.

This clone has only a few counts. The chain links TRBV19 to TRBJ2-1; 12 positions agree with TRBD1. The CDR3 is 15 residues long. The germline gives CDR1 LNHDA, CDR2 SQIVND (reference sequence). J gave up 12 bases and V 3 bases, and 9 bases lay outside the gene matches. The DNA of the CDR3 is TGTGCCAGTAGTATGTCAGGGACAGGGGGCCCCGGGCAGTTCTTC. Translated, it gives CASSMSGTGGPGQFF.

This clone was detected a few times. The V call is TRBV29-1, the J call TRBJ2-1, with TRBD2 matching 11 bases. This CDR3 region has 15 residues. The germline V gene encodes CDR1 SQVTM and CDR2 ANQGSEA. J lost 0 bases, V lost 7 bases, and 5 bases had no gene match. For the CDR3, the DNA is TGCAGCGCAGGGACTAGCGGTAGCTCCTACAATGAGCAGTTCTTC. The encoded protein is CSAGTSGSSYNEQFF.

The chain links TRBV18 to TRBJ1-4; TRBD1 is a possible D gene (5 bases). V lost 1 base and J 6 bases, leaving 12 bases between the germline ends. CDR1 and CDR2 (germline): KGHSH, LQKENI. The CDR3 is 15 amino acids. CDR3 nucleotide sequence: TGTGCCAGCTCACCACTGGGCAGGGAACATGAAAAACTGTTTTTT. This sequence encodes CASSPLGREHEKLFF.

The chain couples TRBV5-4 to TRBJ1-3, with 12 bases fitting TRBD1. Germline-derived CDR1 and CDR2 are SGHNT and YYREEE (reference sequence). CDR3 size: 16 residues. The V segment lost 4 bases and the J segment 4 bases; nucleotides outside the gene matches: 6. The CDR3 DNA reads as TGTGCCAGCAGCAAAGGGGACAGGGGGCCCGGAAACACCATATATTTT. Residues: CASSKGDRGPGNTIYF.

The CDR3 DNA reads as TGTGCCAGCAGTTACGGGGGCGGAATCAATCAGCCCCAGCATTTT. Translated: CASSYGGGINQPQHF. The chain couples TRBV6-5 to TRBJ1-5, with a weak D call TRBD1 (6 bases). The V gene's germline CDR1 is MNHEY and CDR2 SVGAGI. The V end was cut by 2 bases, the J end by 3 bases, with 11 bases between. This CDR3 spans 15 amino acids.

This clone was recorded only once. The chain recombines TRBV6-5 with TRBJ2-2; no firm D call. CDR3 length: 15 amino acids. With 7 bases removed from V and 2 bases from J, the gap between germline ends came to 14 bases. The germline V gene encodes CDR1 MNHEY and CDR2 SVGAGI. In nucleotides, the CDR3 is TGTGCCAGCACCCTACGTGATAGAAACACCGGGGAGCTGTTTTTT. Protein: CASTLRDRNTGELFF.

The rearrangement links TRBV12-3 or TRBV12-4 to TRBJ1-2, with TRBD1 as a possible D gene (5 bases). The CDR3 runs to 13 residues. Trimming removed 8 bases at V and 5 bases at J, with 15 bases between. Here the CDR3 reads CASSDSAGYGYTF. The CDR3 DNA sequence: TGTGCCAGCTCAGACAGCGCGGGATATGGCTACACCTTC.

This chain links TRBV5-4 with TRBJ2-7; 8 nucleotides line up with TRBD2. CDR1 SGHNT and CDR2 YYREEE come from the germline V gene (reference sequence). The CDR3 runs to 15 residues. Trimming removed 4 bases from V and 5 bases from J; junction bases left unmatched: 11. This chain's CDR3 is CASSRGGTRGNEQYF. CDR3 DNA: TGTGCCAGCAGCCGTGGCGGGACTAGGGGCAACGAGCAGTACTTC.

The V call is TRBV4-1, the J call TRBJ2-1; possible D gene TRBD2, 6 bases. V lost 0 bases, J lost 0 bases, and 12 bases lay in between. This CDR3 is built from 17 residues. Looked up from germline, CDR1 is MGHRA and CDR2 is YSYEKL. CDR3: CASSQDGTGVSYNEQFF. CDR3 bases: TGCGCCAGCAGCCAAGATGGTACGGGAGTCTCCTACAATGAGCAGTTCTTC.

The chain carries TRBV7-3 and TRBJ2-5; 9 nucleotides agree with TRBD1. In germline, CDR1 is SGHTA, CDR2 FQGTGA. J lost 7 bases, V lost 5 bases, and 5 bases had no gene match. CDR3 size: 13 residues. CDR3 protein: CASSPQGAVTQYF. The CDR3 nucleotides are TGTGCCAGCAGCCCACAGGGGGCGGTGACCCAGTACTTC.

The chain is built from TRBV19 and TRBJ1-1; D gene unclear. In germline, CDR1 is LNHDA, CDR2 SQIVND (reference sequence). The V and J ends lost 7 bases and 5 bases respectively, with 20 bases between them. This CDR3 spans 15 amino acids. The CDR3 DNA sequence: TGTGCCAGTACCGTTCCCGTCCGGGCGGGAACTGAAGCTTTCTTT. It specifies CASTVPVRAGTEAFF.

The rearrangement uses TRBV10-3 and TRBJ2-5; tentative D call: TRBD2 (5 bases). Germline CDR1 reads ENHRY; CDR2 reads SYGVKD. The CDR3 covers 15 residues. Trimming shortened V by 0 bases and J by 4 bases, and 12 bases separated the two germline ends. In DNA form, the CDR3 reads TGTGCCATCAGTGAGTCTGGGCTAGCAATAGAGACCCAGTACTTC. It translates to CAISESGLAIETQYF.

This clone was seen only a few times. This chain joins TRBV5-6 and TRBJ2-5, with D perhaps matching TRBD2 (7 bases). Trimming cost V 7 bases and J 6 bases, with 22 bases left between them. Germline loops: CDR1 SGHDT, CDR2 YYEEEE. The CDR3 sequence is 15 residues long. The CDR3 is CASSHAGAGEKTQYF. CDR3 sequence (DNA): TGTGCCAGCTCCCACGCGGGGGCTGGGGAAAAGACCCAGTACTTC. Filled out from reference TRBV5-6 and TRBJ2-5, the complete variable domain reads DAGVTQSPTHLIKTRGQQVTLRCSPKSGHDTVSWYQQALGQGPQFIFQYYEEEERQRGNFPDRFSGHQFPNYSSELNVNALLLGDSALYLCASSHAGAGEKTQYFGPGTRLLVL.

The chain couples TRBV5-5 to TRBJ2-5; TRBD1 aligns across 9 bases. V was pared by 3 bases and J by 4 bases, with 13 bases of the junction left unmatched. The CDR3 spans 17 residues. The germline gives CDR1 SGHKS, CDR2 YYEKEE (reference sequence). The CDR3 here is CASSSNLAGTGRETQYF. DNA of the CDR3: TGTGCCAGCAGCTCCAATCTTGCGGGGACAGGGAGAGAGACCCAGTACTTC.

The chain is built from TRBV6-5 and TRBJ2-5, with D possibly TRBD2 on 6 matching bases. CDR3 size: 14 residues. Germline lookup yields CDR1 MNHEY and CDR2 SVGAGI. Trimming took 8 bases from V and 3 from J, leaving 16 bases between them. The CDR3 bases are TGTGCCAGCCGACGGGACTTACCTGAAGAGACCCAGTACTTC. Translated: CASRRDLPEETQYF.

V and J are TRBV19 and TRBJ1-1, with D maybe TRBD1 (6 bases). Trimming cost V 4 bases and J 2 bases, with 11 bases left between them. CDR3 length: 14 residues. Germline V gene lookup returns CDR1 LNHDA and CDR2 SQIVND (reference sequence). CDR3 amino acids: CASSNFRGNTEAFF. CDR3 DNA: TGTGCCAGTAGTAATTTCAGGGGCAACACTGAAGCTTTCTTT.

The chain is built from TRBV11-2 and TRBJ1-5; 9 bases map to TRBD1. V lost 5 bases, J lost 9 bases, and 23 bases stayed unmatched. The CDR3 totals 19 residues. Germline V CDR1 and CDR2: SGHAT, FQNNGV. This chain's CDR3 is CASSPGGQGIGLSAGPQHF. The CDR3 DNA is TGTGCCAGCAGCCCGGGGGGACAGGGTATCGGTCTTTCGGCTGGGCCCCAGCATTTT. The variable domain in full, with the rest retrieved from reference TRBV11-2 and TRBJ1-5, is EAGVAQSPRYKIIEKRQSVAFWCNPISGHATLYWYQQILGQGPKLLIQFQNNGVVDDSQLPKDRFSAERLKGVDSTLKIQPAKLEDSAVYLCASSPGGQGIGLSAGPQHFGDGTRLSIL.

The chain recombines TRBV5-8 with TRBJ2-6; 7 bases are shared with TRBD1. Germline V CDR1 and CDR2: SGHTS, YDEGEE. V shed 5 bases and J 4 bases; nucleotides not matched to a gene: 6. The CDR3 sequence is 15 residues long. CDR3 sequence: CASSHRGSGANVLTF. The CDR3 DNA follows: TGTGCCAGCAGTCACAGGGGTTCAGGGGCCAACGTCCTGACTTTC.

This clone appeared once. The CDR3 DNA follows: TGTGCCAGCAGCGTAGACAGGGGAAATTCACCCCTCCACTTT. Amino acids: CASSVDRGNSPLHF. The chain uses TRBV9 and TRBJ1-6, with 7 bases lining up with TRBD1. Germline loops: CDR1 SGDLS, CDR2 YYNGEE. J was trimmed by 7 bases and V by 0 bases; bases with no gene match: 1. The CDR3 consists of 14 residues.

V usage is TRBV12-5 and J usage is TRBJ1-1; D not certain. Deletions cut 6 bases from V and 6 bases from J, with 11 bases between. This CDR3 is built from 12 residues. Germline V gene sequence: CDR1 LGHNT, CDR2 FRNRAP. The CDR3 reads CASGADKPEAFF. CDR3 bases: TGTGCTAGTGGCGCCGACAAGCCTGAAGCTTTCTTT. Together with reference TRBV12-5 and TRBJ1-1, the CDR3 gives the full variable domain: DARVTQTPRHKVTEMGQEVTMRCQPILGHNTVFWYRQTMMQGLELLAYFRNRAPLDDSGMPKDRFSAEMPDATLATLKIQPSEPRDSAVYFCASGADKPEAFFGQGTRLTVV.

The sample holds one count of this clone. V and J are TRBV4-1 and TRBJ2-1; 11 bases fit TRBD2. The germline V gene has CDR1 MGHRA and CDR2 YSYEKL. This CDR3 has 17 residues. The V segment lost 6 bases and the J segment 4 bases; nucleotides outside the gene matches: 11. In DNA, the CDR3 is TGCGCCAGCAGAAAGGGCTCTAGCGGGGGGCCATACAATGAGCAGTTCTTC. Its protein is CASRKGSSGGPYNEQFF.

This sequence joins TRBV11-2 and TRBJ1-1, with D possibly being TRBD1 (6 bases). The CDR3 has 15 residues. Trimming removed 2 bases from V and 0 bases from J, with 10 bases in between. CDR1 is SGHAT, CDR2 FQNNGV, per germline. In DNA form, the CDR3 reads TGTGCCAGCAGCTTAAGACAGGTCCTGAACACTGAAGCTTTCTTT. Translation: CASSLRQVLNTEAFF.

The chain has TRBV5-1 and TRBJ2-5, with 7 positions matching TRBD1. With 4 bases clipped from V and 5 bases from J, the junction kept 5 bases outside the gene matches. Germline CDR1 reads SGHRS; CDR2 reads YFSETQ. The CDR3 totals 13 residues. Written as DNA, the CDR3 is TGCGCCAGCAGCGTCGACAGGGCCGAGACCCAGTACTTC. This translates into CASSVDRAETQYF.